Below, 24 T cell receptor beta chains from the same sample are listed, as sequenced in a study of T cell responses to AZD1222 COVID-19 vaccine. The assay was immunoSEQ multiplex PCR, and TCRdb's table has in-frame clones only and misses some. The repertoire holds roughly 120,000 clones, with approximately 88% as singletons. The sequencing here drew on peripheral blood, taken on day 0 of AZD1222 vaccination. The source of these receptors is an adult in good health.

The chain employs TRBV7-2 and TRBJ1-1, with D possibly TRBD1 on 6 matching bases. This CDR3 has 13 amino acids. V dropped 0 bases and J dropped 5 bases, with 7 bases sitting between them. CDR1 and CDR2 from the germline V gene are SGHTA and FQGNSA. In nucleotides, the CDR3 is TGTGCCAGCAGCTTAGCCACAGGGACTGAAGCTTTCTTT. Residues: CASSLATGTEAFF. Based on the CDR3 plus reference TRBV7-2 and TRBJ1-1, the full variable domain is GAGVSQSPSNKVTEKGKDVELRCDPISGHTALYWYRQSLGQGLEFLIYFQGNSAPDKSGLPSDRFSAERTGGSVSTLTIQRTQQEDSAVYLCASSLATGTEAFFGQGTRLTVV.

The table lists this clone with a count of one. V is TRBV6-5 and J is TRBJ1-1, with TRBD1 matching over 7 bases. Trimming cost V 7 bases and J 5 bases; bases outside gene matches: 10. Germline assignment: CDR1 MNHEY and CDR2 SVGAGI. The length of the CDR3 is 14 residues. CDR3 nucleotide sequence: TGTGCCAGCAACCCACAGGGGAGTAAAACTGAAGCTTTCTTT. Its translation is CASNPQGSKTEAFF.

This chain links TRBV25-1 with TRBJ2-2; no clear D gene. The V end was cut by 3 bases, the J end by 1 base, with 0 bases between. The CDR3 has 12 amino acids. CDR1 is MGHDK and CDR2 is SYGVNS in the germline V gene. CDR3 coding DNA: TGTGCCAGCAGTGAGAACACCGGGGAGCTGTTTTTT. Translating gives CASSENTGELFF.

The CDR3 loop is CASSPPKQGASGEQYF. Here the CDR3 DNA reads TGTGCCAGTAGTCCCCCGAAACAGGGGGCTTCGGGCGAGCAGTACTTC. The chain recombines TRBV19 with TRBJ2-7, with 9 bases that match TRBD1. Germline trimming cut 5 bases from V and 6 bases from J; bases unmatched to any gene: 14. Germline V CDR1 and CDR2: LNHDA, SQIVND (reference sequence). The CDR3 is 16 amino acids.

V usage is TRBV5-5 and J usage is TRBJ2-7; D perhaps matches TRBD2 (6 bases). Germline CDR1 and CDR2: SGHKS and YYEKEE (reference sequence). Trimming pared 0 bases from V and 9 bases from J, leaving 16 bases between. There are 14 residues in the CDR3. The CDR3 loop reads CASSLAGLSDGQYF. The CDR3 bases are TGTGCCAGCAGCTTGGCGGGACTCTCCGACGGGCAGTACTTC.

The gene calls are TRBV4-2 and TRBJ2-7; D gene ambiguous. V was clipped by 0 bases and J by 4 bases, with 7 bases between them. Per germline, CDR1 LGHNA and CDR2 YNFKEQ. CDR3 length: 13 residues. This chain's CDR3 is CASSQDMGYEQYF. The CDR3 DNA reads as TGTGCCAGCAGCCAAGATATGGGGTACGAGCAGTACTTC.

This rearrangement joins TRBV27 to TRBJ2-1, with D possibly matching TRBD2 (5 bases). The germline V gene encodes CDR1 MNHEY and CDR2 SMNVEV (reference sequence). V lost 3 bases and J lost 0, with 6 bases in between. The CDR3 has 14 residues. The CDR3 is CASSFRGSYNEQFF. The CDR3 DNA follows: TGTGCCAGCAGTTTTCGGGGCTCCTACAATGAGCAGTTCTTC.

This clone was recorded once. One end of the junction fails to match germline, which may point to a read error. The chain recombines TRBV5-1 with TRBJ1-4; no clear D. Germline V gene sequence: CDR1 SGHRS, CDR2 YFSETQ. This CDR3 is built from 17 residues. The CDR3 loop is CASSPYFREAANEKLFF. The CDR3 DNA reads as TGCGCCAGCAGTCCATATTTCCGGGAGGCAGCTAACGAAAAACTGTTTTTT.

V and J are TRBV28 and TRBJ1-5; D is unresolved. This CDR3 contains 14 residues. The germline V and J ends were trimmed by 6 bases and 6 bases, with 15 bases remaining between them. Germline loops: CDR1 MDHEN, CDR2 SYDVKM. CDR3 sequence: CASSRNFSPQPQHF. Written as DNA, the CDR3 is TGTGCCAGCAGCCGCAATTTTTCCCCTCAGCCCCAGCATTTT.

In this sample, this clone turned up once. The chain's CDR3 is CASSPAGQGAGEQYF. The CDR3 DNA follows: TGCGCCAGCAGCCCAGCGGGACAGGGGGCGGGCGAGCAGTACTTC. V is TRBV4-3 and J is TRBJ2-7, with TRBD1 identical over 12 bases. Germline V gene data show CDR1 as LGHNA and CDR2 as YSLEER. Germline trimming cut 4 bases from V and 6 bases from J; bases unmatched to any gene: 7. The CDR3 spans 15 residues.

The chain couples TRBV6-1 to TRBJ2-5, with 14 bases that match TRBD2. After removal of 4 bases from V and 4 bases from J, the junction contained 5 bases not matched to a gene. Germline loops: CDR1 MNHNS, CDR2 SASEGT. There are 16 residues in the CDR3. The CDR3 here is CASSATSGGAGETQYF. The CDR3 region has the DNA TGTGCCAGCAGTGCGACTAGCGGGGGGGCGGGAGAGACCCAGTACTTC.

The chain has TRBV19 and TRBJ1-4; D not certain. V lost 1 base and J lost 4, with 10 bases in between. The germline V gene has CDR1 LNHDA and CDR2 SQIVND (reference sequence). The CDR3 runs 15 residues. CDR3 in amino acids: CASSIGSGYNEKLFF. The CDR3 DNA follows: TGTGCCAGTAGTATAGGTTCAGGCTATAATGAAAAACTGTTTTTT.

The chain couples TRBV6-5 to TRBJ1-2; D is undetermined. V was shortened by 0 bases and J by 4 bases, with 9 bases between the two germline ends. Germline lookup yields CDR1 MNHEY and CDR2 SVGAGI. This CDR3 has 14 amino acids. CDR3 in DNA: TGTGCCAGCAGTTACTCGTCGGCAGGCTATGGCTACACCTTC. This codes for CASSYSSAGYGYTF.

This chain connects TRBV6-5 to TRBJ2-7; TRBD1 matches 7 bases. CDR3 length: 15 residues. V trimming: 6 bases; J trimming: 7 bases; junction bases outside the gene matches: 15. Germline loops: CDR1 MNHEY, CDR2 SVGAGI. The CDR3 DNA is TGTGCCAGCAGAGCAGGGACAGATTTCTCGGGTGAGCAGTACTTC. It specifies CASRAGTDFSGEQYF.

This chain joins TRBV12-3 or TRBV12-4 and TRBJ1-3; D not resolved. Trimming removed 1 base from V and 5 bases from J, with 0 bases in between. CDR3 size: 11 residues. Here the CDR3 DNA reads TGTGCCAGCAGTTTAGGAAACACCATATATTTT. It specifies CASSLGNTIYF.

The chain is built from TRBV6-2 or TRBV6-3 and TRBJ1-2; 10 bases align to TRBD1. CDR1 and CDR2 from the germline V gene are MNHEY and SVGEGT. With V trimmed by 5 bases and J by 1 base, 4 bases remained unmatched. The CDR3 length is 15 residues. The CDR3 loop is CASSRTGGVNYGYTF. CDR3 DNA: TGTGCCAGCAGTCGGACAGGGGGAGTTAACTATGGCTACACCTTC.

The CDR3 is CASSMVRQRTPFTDTQYF. The CDR3 bases are TGTGCCAGTAGTATGGTGCGGCAGCGGACCCCATTTACAGATACGCAGTATTTT. V and J are TRBV19 and TRBJ2-3, with D perhaps TRBD2 (5 bases). V dropped 3 bases and J dropped 3 bases, with 22 bases sitting between them. The CDR3 length is 18 residues. CDR1 LNHDA and CDR2 SQIVND come from the germline V gene (reference sequence).

V is TRBV28 and J is TRBJ1-1, with a possible D match to TRBD1 (5 bases). V was shortened by 6 bases and J by 0 bases, with 11 bases between the two germline ends. Germline V gives CDR1 MDHEN, CDR2 SYDVKM. The CDR3 is 14 residues long. This CDR3 is CASRAGTVNTEAFF. The DNA for the CDR3 is TGTGCCAGCAGAGCCGGGACGGTGAACACTGAAGCTTTCTTT.

V is TRBV28 and J is TRBJ1-3; 7 nucleotides match TRBD1. The V segment lost 5 bases and the J segment 2 bases; nucleotides outside the gene matches: 9. The CDR3 is 16 residues long. Germline CDR1 is MDHEN and CDR2 is SYDVKM. The CDR3 protein is CASSDRQGAAGNTIYF. DNA for the CDR3: TGTGCCAGCAGTGACCGACAGGGAGCGGCTGGAAACACCATATATTTT.

This chain links TRBV6-6 with TRBJ2-2, with D perhaps TRBD1 or TRBD2 (6 bases each). Trimming pared 8 bases from V and 6 bases from J, leaving 16 bases between. Germline V CDR1 and CDR2: MNHNY, SVGAGI (reference sequence). CDR3 length: 14 residues. DNA for the CDR3: TGTGCCAGCCGAGGTGGGGGGCGGGCCGGGGAGCTGTTTTTT. Its translation is CASRGGGRAGELFF.

The CDR3 here is CSASDRGGYTF. CDR3 in DNA: TGCAGTGCTAGTGACAGGGGAGGCTACACCTTC. The chain is built from TRBV20-1 and TRBJ1-2; 8 bases fit TRBD1. The V gene's germline CDR1 is DFQATT and CDR2 SNEGSKA (reference sequence). V was clipped by 3 bases and J by 8 bases; unmatched bases: 2. This CDR3 contains 11 residues.

V and J are TRBV4-3 and TRBJ2-1, with D maybe TRBD2 (6 bases). The CDR3 length is 15 residues. Germline V gene data show CDR1 as LGHNA and CDR2 as YSLEER. The V end lost 0 bases, the J end lost 4 bases, and 10 bases lay between the germline ends. CDR3: CASSQDGGEYNEQFF. The CDR3 bases are TGCGCCAGCAGCCAAGACGGGGGAGAGTACAATGAGCAGTTCTTC.

The chain joins TRBV7-3 to TRBJ2-1, with no clear D. The CDR3 is made up of 13 amino acids. V gave up 5 bases and J gave up 7 bases, with 12 bases separating them. Germline loops: CDR1 SGHTA, CDR2 FQGTGA. CDR3: CASSLRVLNEQFF. In DNA form, the CDR3 reads TGTGCCAGCAGCCTAAGAGTGCTAAATGAGCAGTTCTTC.

This clone has a single count. The rearrangement uses TRBV4-1 and TRBJ2-1; 11 bases are shared with TRBD2. Germline values: CDR1 MGHRA, CDR2 YSYEKL. Trimming at V came to 4 bases and at J to 5 bases, leaving 7 bases not matched to a gene. The CDR3 is 16 residues long. The CDR3, as DNA: TGCGCCAGCAGCCGAGCCACTAGCGGGGGACACAATGAGCAGTTCTTC. Translating gives CASSRATSGGHNEQFF.